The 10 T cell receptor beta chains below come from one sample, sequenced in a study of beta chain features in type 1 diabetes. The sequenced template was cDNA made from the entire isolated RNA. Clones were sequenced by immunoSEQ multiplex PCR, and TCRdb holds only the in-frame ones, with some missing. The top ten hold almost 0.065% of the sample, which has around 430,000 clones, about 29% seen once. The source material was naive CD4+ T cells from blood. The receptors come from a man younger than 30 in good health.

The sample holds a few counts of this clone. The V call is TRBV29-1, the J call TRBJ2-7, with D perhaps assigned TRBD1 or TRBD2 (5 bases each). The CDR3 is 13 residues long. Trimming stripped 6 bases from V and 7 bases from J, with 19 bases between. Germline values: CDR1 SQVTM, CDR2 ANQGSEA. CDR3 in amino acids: CSVRGDPPREQYF. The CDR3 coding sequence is TGCAGCGTGCGAGGGGACCCTCCCCGGGAGCAGTACTTC.

CDR3: CASSPGTSYEQYF. The CDR3 bases are TGTGCCAGCTCCCCCGGGACAAGCTACGAGCAGTACTTC. The rearrangement links TRBV18 to TRBJ2-7, with TRBD1 as a possible D gene (6 bases). The germline CDR1 and CDR2 sequences are KGHSH and LQKENI. Trimming stripped 6 bases from V and 3 bases from J, with 12 bases between. This CDR3 comprises 13 residues.

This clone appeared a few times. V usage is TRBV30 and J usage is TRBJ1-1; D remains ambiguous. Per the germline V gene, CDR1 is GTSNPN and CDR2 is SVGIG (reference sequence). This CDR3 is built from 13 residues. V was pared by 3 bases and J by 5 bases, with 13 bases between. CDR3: CAWRLFVGTEAFF. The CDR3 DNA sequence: TGTGCCTGGAGATTGTTCGTGGGGACTGAAGCTTTCTTT.

The CDR3 region is CASREPGQNSGANVLTF. The CDR3 coding sequence is TGTGCCAGCAGAGAACCGGGACAAAACTCTGGGGCCAACGTCCTGACTTTC. The chain recombines TRBV2 with TRBJ2-6; D may be TRBD1 (6 bases). The V end was cut by 6 bases, the J end by 0 bases, with 15 bases between. Germline CDR1 is SNHLY and CDR2 is FYNNEI. The CDR3 extends over 17 amino acids.

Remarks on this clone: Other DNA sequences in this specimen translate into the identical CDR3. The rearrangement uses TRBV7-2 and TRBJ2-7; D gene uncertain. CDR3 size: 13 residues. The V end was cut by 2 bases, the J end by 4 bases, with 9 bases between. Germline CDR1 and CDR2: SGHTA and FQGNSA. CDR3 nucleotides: TGTGCCAGCAGCTTATCTTTGGGGTACGAGCAGTACTTC. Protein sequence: CASSLSLGYEQYF.

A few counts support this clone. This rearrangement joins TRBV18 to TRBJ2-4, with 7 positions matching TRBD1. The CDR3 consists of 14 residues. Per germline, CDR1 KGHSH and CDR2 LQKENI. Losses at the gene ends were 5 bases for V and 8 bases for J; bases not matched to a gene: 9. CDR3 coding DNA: TGTGCCAGCTCATACTACGGGACAGAATACATTCAGTACTTC. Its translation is CASSYYGTEYIQYF.

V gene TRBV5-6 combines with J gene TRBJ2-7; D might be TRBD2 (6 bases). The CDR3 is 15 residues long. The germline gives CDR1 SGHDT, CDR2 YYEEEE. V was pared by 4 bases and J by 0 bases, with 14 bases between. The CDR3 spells CASSPPASASYEQYF. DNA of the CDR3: TGTGCCAGCAGCCCCCCGGCTAGCGCCTCCTACGAGCAGTACTTC.

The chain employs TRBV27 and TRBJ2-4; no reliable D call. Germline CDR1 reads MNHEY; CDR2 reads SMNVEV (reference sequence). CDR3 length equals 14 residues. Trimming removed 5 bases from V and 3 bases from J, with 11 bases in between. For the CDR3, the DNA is TGTGCCAGCAGTGCTGTAGGTATCAAAAACATTCAGTACTTC. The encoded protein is CASSAVGIKNIQYF.

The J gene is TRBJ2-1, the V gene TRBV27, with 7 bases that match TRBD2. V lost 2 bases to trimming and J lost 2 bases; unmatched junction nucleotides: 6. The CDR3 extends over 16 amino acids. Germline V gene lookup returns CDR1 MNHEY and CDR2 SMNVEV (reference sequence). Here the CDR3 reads CASSLRQLATYNEQFF. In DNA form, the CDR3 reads TGTGCCAGCAGTTTACGACAACTAGCGACCTACAATGAGCAGTTCTTC.

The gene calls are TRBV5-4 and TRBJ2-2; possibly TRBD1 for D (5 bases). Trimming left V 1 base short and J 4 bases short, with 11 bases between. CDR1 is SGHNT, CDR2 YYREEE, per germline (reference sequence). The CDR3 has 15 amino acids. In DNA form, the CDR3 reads TGTGCCAGCAGCTTGTCACAGGCTGGCACCGGGGAGCTGTTTTTT. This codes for CASSLSQAGTGELFF.